One sample yielded the 10 T cell receptor beta chains listed below, sequenced in a study of T cell repertoires in cytomegalovirus infection. From the reads, TCRdb called clonotypes with MiXCR, one entry per CDR3 protein. The profile shows some 300,000 distinct CDR3 sequences, roughly 15% of them singletons. The sample consisted of PBMCs. All receptors derive from a human donor in good health (CMV status not recorded). Some clones in this sample may be carry-over from other donors' samples.

This clonotype was found many times. The rearrangement links TRBV20-1 to TRBJ2-1, with 14 bases lining up with TRBD2. The V gene's germline CDR1 is DFQATT and CDR2 SNEGSKA (reference sequence). The junction had 6 bases not matched to a gene; V was cut back by 0 bases and J by 5 bases. CDR3 length equals 17 residues. CDR3 nucleotides: TGCAGTGCTAGAGAGACTAGCGGGAGGGCCATTGACAATGAGCAGTTCTTC. Encoded protein: CSARETSGRAIDNEQFF.

This chain connects TRBV19 to TRBJ2-5; TRBD2 matches 10 bases. The CDR3 spans 18 residues. In germline, CDR1 is LNHDA, CDR2 SQIVND (reference sequence). The V segment lost 4 bases and the J segment 3 bases; nucleotides outside the gene matches: 14. CDR3: CASSSTPGLAGVEETQYF. The CDR3 bases are TGTGCCAGTAGTAGTACCCCGGGGCTAGCGGGAGTTGAAGAGACCCAGTACTTC.

The V gene is TRBV29-1, the J gene TRBJ2-1, with unresolved D. Germline CDR1 reads SQVTM; CDR2 reads ANQGSEA. V was shortened by 0 bases and J by 8 bases, with 8 bases between the two germline ends. The CDR3 has 12 amino acids. CDR3: CSVEDQRDEQFF. The CDR3 DNA sequence: TGCAGCGTTGAAGATCAACGGGATGAGCAGTTCTTC.

This clonotype was counted at least ten times. As DNA, the CDR3 is TGTGCCAGCAGCGCCAAGGGGGCGGGTGAAGCTTTCTTT. It encodes CASSAKGAGEAFF. V usage is TRBV7-3 and J usage is TRBJ1-1; TRBD1 matches at 7 bases. From germline, CDR1 is SGHTA and CDR2 FQGTGA. This CDR3 has 13 residues. V lost 5 bases to trimming and J lost 7 bases; unmatched junction nucleotides: 7. Full variable domain (missing parts from reference TRBV7-3 and TRBJ1-1): GAGVSQTPSNKVTEKGKYVELRCDPISGHTALYWYRQSLGQGPEFLIYFQGTGAADDSGLPNDRFFAVRPEGSVSTLKIQRTERGDSAVYLCASSAKGAGEAFFGQGTRLTVV.

This clonotype was seen more than once but under ten times. V gene TRBV18 combines with J gene TRBJ1-4; TRBD1 is a possible D gene (5 bases). Germline CDR1 and CDR2: KGHSH and LQKENI. The V end was cut by 1 base, the J end by 7 bases, with 10 bases between. The CDR3 runs to 14 residues. Here the CDR3 DNA reads TGTGCCAGCTCACCACAGGGGAAGGCTGAAAAACTGTTTTTT. This translates into CASSPQGKAEKLFF.

In its sample, this clonotype was seen many times. V gene TRBV7-2 combines with J gene TRBJ2-5; 12 positions match TRBD2. The germline V gene has CDR1 SGHTA and CDR2 FQGNSA. The CDR3 totals 16 residues. Trimming removed 2 bases from V and 2 bases from J; junction bases left unmatched: 3. CDR3 nucleotide sequence: TGTGCCAGCAGCTTACGGCTAGCGGGAGGGCAAGAGACCCAGTACTTC. This translates into CASSLRLAGGQETQYF. The complete variable domain, with remaining parts taken from reference TRBV7-2 and TRBJ2-5, reads GAGVSQSPSNKVTEKGKDVELRCDPISGHTALYWYRQSLGQGLEFLIYFQGNSAPDKSGLPSDRFSAERTGGSVSTLTIQRTQQEDSAVYLCASSLRLAGGQETQYFGPGTRLLVL.

This clonotype was counted many times. The chain is built from TRBV5-1 and TRBJ2-7; 8 nucleotides agree with TRBD1. The V gene end was trimmed by 4 bases and the J gene end by 6 bases; junction bases not matched to a gene: 9. Germline CDR1 and CDR2: SGHRS and YFSETQ. The CDR3 spans 14 residues. The CDR3 region has the DNA TGCGCCAGCAGCCCCGGGACAGGCGAGTCCGAGCAGTACTTC. Residues: CASSPGTGESEQYF.

The chain uses TRBV5-8 and TRBJ2-1; D may be TRBD1 (6 bases). The germline V gene has CDR1 SGHTS and CDR2 YDEGEE. The CDR3 runs to 14 residues. With 2 bases removed from V and 5 bases from J, the gap between germline ends came to 11 bases. The CDR3 sequence is CASSFGGRNNEQFF. The CDR3 DNA is TGTGCCAGCAGCTTTGGGGGCCGGAACAATGAGCAGTTCTTC.

This clonotype was recorded many times. The CDR3 loop reads CASSYSNAAGGTEAFF. The CDR3 region has the DNA TGTGCCAGCAGTTACTCGAATGCAGCCGGGGGCACTGAAGCTTTCTTT. The chain uses TRBV6-5 and TRBJ1-1, with D perhaps TRBD1 (5 bases). V was trimmed by 0 bases and J by 4 bases, leaving 15 bases between them. The CDR3 runs to 16 residues. Germline assignment: CDR1 MNHEY and CDR2 SVGAGI.

This chain links TRBV12-3 or TRBV12-4 with TRBJ1-1; D unclear. The CDR3 extends over 12 amino acids. V shed 3 bases and J shed 3 bases, with 5 bases lying between them. For the CDR3, the DNA is TGTGCCAGCAGTTTTCTGGACACTGAAGCTTTCTTT. Encoded protein: CASSFLDTEAFF.